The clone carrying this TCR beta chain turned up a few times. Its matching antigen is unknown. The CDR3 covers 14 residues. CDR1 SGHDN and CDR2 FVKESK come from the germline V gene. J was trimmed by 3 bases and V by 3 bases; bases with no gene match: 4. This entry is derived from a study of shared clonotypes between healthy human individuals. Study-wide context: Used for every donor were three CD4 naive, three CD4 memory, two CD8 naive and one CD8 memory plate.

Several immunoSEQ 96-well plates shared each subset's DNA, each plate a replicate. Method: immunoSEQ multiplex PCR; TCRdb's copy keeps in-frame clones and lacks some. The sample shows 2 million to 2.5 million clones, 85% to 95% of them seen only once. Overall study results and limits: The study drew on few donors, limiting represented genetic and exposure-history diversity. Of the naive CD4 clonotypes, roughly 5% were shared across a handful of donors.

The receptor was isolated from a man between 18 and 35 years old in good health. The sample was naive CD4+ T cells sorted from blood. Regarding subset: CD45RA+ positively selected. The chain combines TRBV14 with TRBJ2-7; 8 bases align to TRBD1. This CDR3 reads CASSHYRGDYEQYF. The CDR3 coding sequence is TGTGCCAGCAGCCATTACAGGGGGGACTACGAGCAGTACTTC.